This TCR beta chain was recovered during a study of cytomegalovirus exposure and HLA in healthy donors. Remarks on this clone: Its antigen is not identified.

Study-level results: Reports indicated that the classifier achieved high specificity and sensitivity in diagnosing cytomegalovirus status. Later genetic work tied a missense DCLRE1C variant to beta-chain V and J trimming.

The CDR3 extends over 14 amino acids. Deletions cut 6 bases from V and 0 bases from J, with 8 bases between. Germline V gene data show CDR1 as MDHEN and CDR2 as SYDVKM. Researchers ran the PCR with 60 Vbeta and 13 Jbeta primers. Per the original data handling: Unique TCR beta chains numbered roughly 84 million in a later analysis, with roughly 10 million shared. TCRdb's copy holds only in-frame clones and misses some; the assay was immunoSEQ multiplex PCR. V, J and clone size reflect that table, while D and trimming were determined from the DNA. The sample includes more than 150,000 clones, 78% of them seen just once.

The chain links TRBV28 to TRBJ2-2, with D possibly being TRBD1 (5 bases). Sequenced: PBMCs. This TCR was sampled from a woman in her twenties or thirties in good health and CMV-seropositive. Written as DNA, the CDR3 is TGTGCCAGCAGGGGGCTTTCGAACACCGGGGAGCTGTTTTTT. Encoded protein: CASRGLSNTGELFF.